This T cell receptor beta chain came from a study of control samples from healthy donors and cancer patients (dated by TCRdb to about 2020). Library generation was performed with the immunoSEQ multiplex PCR assay. In TCRdb, the immuneACCESS table is reduced to in-frame sequences with V and J assigned. These tables do not hold every clone; where another copy was compared, an unresolved V gene accounts for under half, and the others remain unexplained. The sample table records about 170,000 clones; about 93% of these occur just once. The top ten hold approximately 4% of the sample. From the cysteine through the phenylalanine, the CDR3 covers 16 amino acids. Just the 48-base CDR3 DNA is kept, in frame starting at base 1. The germline V gene (reference sequence) supplies CDR1 PRHDT and CDR2 FYEKMQ. Between the V and J ends, shortened by 5 bases and 3 bases respectively, the junction contains 19 bases.

Concerning this clone itself: What this receptor recognizes is not known. Base qualities are not recorded, but no much larger clone differs from it by a single base.

The origin of this receptor is a woman aged 60-75 years in good health. Recombination joined TRBV13 with TRBJ1-2; no D gene call is confident. The sequenced sample was blood. The CDR3 reads as follows: CASSPQSAGPDYGYTF. The sequenced DNA: TGTGCCAGCAGCCCCCAGTCAGCAGGCCCTGACTATGGCTACACCTTC.